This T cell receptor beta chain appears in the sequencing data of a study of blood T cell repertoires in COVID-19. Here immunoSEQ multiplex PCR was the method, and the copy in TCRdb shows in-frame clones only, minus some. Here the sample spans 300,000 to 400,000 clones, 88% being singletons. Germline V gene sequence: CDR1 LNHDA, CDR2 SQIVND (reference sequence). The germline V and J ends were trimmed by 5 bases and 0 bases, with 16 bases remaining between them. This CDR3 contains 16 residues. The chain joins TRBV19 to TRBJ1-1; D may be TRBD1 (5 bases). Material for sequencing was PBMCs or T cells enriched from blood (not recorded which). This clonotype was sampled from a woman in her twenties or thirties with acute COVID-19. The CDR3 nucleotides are TGTGCCAGTAGTCCGGGGGTGCGAGAGATGAACACTGAAGCTTTCTTT. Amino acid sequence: CASSPGVREMNTEAFF.